This record covers a single T cell receptor (beta chain). The germline V and J ends were trimmed by 0 bases and 9 bases, with 9 bases remaining between them. CDR1 and CDR2 (germline): DFQATT, SNEGSKA (reference sequence). This CDR3 is built from 11 residues. The sample comes from a study of blood T cell repertoires in COVID-19. On the study more broadly: PBMCs, B-cell-depleted T cells, or T cells were the source of the cDNA or gDNA that made up the material.

Generated by immunoSEQ multiplex PCR, the TCRdb table keeps only in-frame clones and is missing some. Here the sample spans around 300,000 clones, around 90% being singletons. Study members were between roughly 18 and 100 years old and lived in 24 US regions. Cohort allocation depended upon clinical history that participants reported. Recovery meant two consecutive negative NP/OP PCR tests, professional clearance, or resolved symptoms. This TCR was recovered from a man aged 25 to 40 who had recovered from COVID-19. This chain links TRBV20-1 with TRBJ2-7; D might be TRBD1 (5 bases). The sequenced sample consisted of PBMCs or T cells enriched from blood (not recorded which). CDR3 region: CSARDAGLQYF. The CDR3 DNA reads as TGCAGTGCTAGAGATGCAGGGCTGCAGTACTTC.